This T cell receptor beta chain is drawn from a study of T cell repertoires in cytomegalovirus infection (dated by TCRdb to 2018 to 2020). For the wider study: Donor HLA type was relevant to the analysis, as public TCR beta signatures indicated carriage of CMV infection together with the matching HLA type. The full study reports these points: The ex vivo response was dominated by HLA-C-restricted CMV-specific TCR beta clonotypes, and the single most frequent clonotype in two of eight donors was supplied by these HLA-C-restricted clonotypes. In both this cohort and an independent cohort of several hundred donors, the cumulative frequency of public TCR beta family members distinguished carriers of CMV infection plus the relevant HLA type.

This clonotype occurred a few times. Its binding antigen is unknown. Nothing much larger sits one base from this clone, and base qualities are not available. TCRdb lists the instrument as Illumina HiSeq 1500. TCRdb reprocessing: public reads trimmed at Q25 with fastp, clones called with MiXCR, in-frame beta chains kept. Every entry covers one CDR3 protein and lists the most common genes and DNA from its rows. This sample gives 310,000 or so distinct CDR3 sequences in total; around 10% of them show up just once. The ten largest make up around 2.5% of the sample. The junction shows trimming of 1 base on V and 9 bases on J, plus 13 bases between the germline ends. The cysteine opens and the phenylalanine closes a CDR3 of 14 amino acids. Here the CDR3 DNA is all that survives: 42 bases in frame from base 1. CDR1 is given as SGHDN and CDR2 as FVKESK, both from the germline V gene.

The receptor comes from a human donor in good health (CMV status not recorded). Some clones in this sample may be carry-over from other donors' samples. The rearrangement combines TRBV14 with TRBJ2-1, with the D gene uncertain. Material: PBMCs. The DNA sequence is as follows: TGTGCCAGCAGCCAAGCATCCGTACGCTCTGAGCAGTTCTTC. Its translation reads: CASSQASVRSEQFF.